This TCR beta chain was recovered during a study of T cell changes during pregnancy in multiple sclerosis. Measured with immunoSEQ multiplex PCR; TCRdb has only the in-frame clones, and not every one. The repertoire holds 45,000 to 60,000 clones, with around nine tenths as singletons. Details on this clone: One end of the junction varies from germline; a read error may be responsible.

Germline V gene sequence: CDR1 MNHNY, CDR2 SVGAGI (reference sequence). The CDR3 covers 12 residues. J is TRBJ2-7 and V is TRBV6-6; 10 positions match TRBD2. Sequencing was performed on CD8+ T cells from peripheral blood mononuclear cells, taken before pregnancy. This receptor was identified in a female donor with multiple sclerosis, enrolled in a pregnancy study. The DNA of the CDR3 is TGTGCCAGCAGTTCTCCCCAGCGGGGGGGGATCTTC. It translates to CASSSPQRGGIF.